This T cell receptor (beta chain) was found in a study of T cells in Graves' hyperthyroidism and ophthalmopathy. Study-wide findings and caveats: Blood shared most expanded thyroid clonotypes above 0.001. Ophthalmopathy, as predicted by the model, came a median 6.5 months after the prediction.

The CDR3 consists of 13 residues. Germline assignment: CDR1 MNHNS and CDR2 SASEGT. The V gene lost 5 bases and the J gene lost 7 bases, with 12 bases spanning the gap. A remark on this clonotype: The antigen remains undetermined.

What was amplified from RNA transcripts were TCR beta CDR3 regions. Researchers ran a first-round RT-PCR on the TCR CDR3 using the HTBI primer set. TCRdb recomputed calls from the multiplex PCR reads with MiXCR, one row per CDR3 protein. The sample contains around 340,000 distinct CDR3 sequences, about 14% of which appear only once. The chain couples TRBV6-1 to TRBJ1-5, with D uncertain. This receptor was obtained from a woman under 40 with Graves' hyperthyroidism. The sample comprised blood. CDR3 protein: CASSPSGSQPQHF. The CDR3 nucleotides are TGTGCCAGCAGTCCTTCCGGCTCCCAGCCCCAGCATTTT.